Each of the 9 T cell receptor beta chains below was sequenced from the same sample in a study of T-cell memory formation after mild COVID-19. TCRdb itself ran the 5' RACE reads through MiXCR, one entry per CDR3 protein. Of fewer than 95,000 distinct CDR3 sequences in the sample, about 12% were seen once. Material for sequencing was PBMCs or a T cell subset sorted from them (not recorded which). These receptors were taken from an adult woman who had mild COVID-19 (a few samples of this study predate the infection). Cell type and time point are not known.

The rearrangement links TRBV12-5 to TRBJ2-5, with D tentatively TRBD2 (6 bases). The CDR3 consists of 16 residues. Germline-derived CDR1 and CDR2 are LGHNT and FRNRAP. V was clipped by 3 bases and J by 5 bases, with 19 bases between them. In DNA form, the CDR3 reads TGTGCTAGTGGTTTCCCCGGACCGACCCGGGAGGAGACCCAGTACTTC. Its translation is CASGFPGPTREETQYF.

The J gene is TRBJ1-1, the V gene TRBV4-1, with D possibly matching TRBD1 (6 bases). V lost 7 bases and J 5 bases, leaving 17 bases between the germline ends. This CDR3 is built from 14 residues. Looked up from germline, CDR1 is MGHRA and CDR2 is YSYEKL. The CDR3 spells CASTPTRGMTEAFF. The CDR3 bases are TGCGCCAGCACCCCGACTAGGGGGATGACTGAAGCTTTCTTT.

The sample holds a few counts of this clonotype. The gene calls are TRBV4-3 and TRBJ1-2, with a tentative D call TRBD1 (5 bases). V was clipped by 1 base and J by 0 bases, with 9 bases between them. The CDR3 loop spans 15 amino acids. CDR1 and CDR2 from the germline V gene are LGHNA and YSLEER. CDR3 residues: CASSQGGASNYGYTF. The CDR3 coding sequence is TGCGCCAGCAGCCAAGGAGGGGCGTCTAACTATGGCTACACCTTC.

The sample holds a few counts of this clonotype. This chain uses TRBV20-1 with TRBJ2-7; 12 bases match TRBD2. V shed 3 bases, J shed 4 bases, and the junction held 10 bases outside the gene matches. This CDR3 is 16 amino acids long. In germline, CDR1 is DFQATT, CDR2 SNEGSKA (reference sequence). CDR3 DNA: TGCAGTGCTAGCCCCCCGCTACTAGCGGGAGGTTACGAGCAGTACTTC. Translated: CSASPPLLAGGYEQYF.

This clonotype was seen a few times. The V and J genes are TRBV9 and TRBJ2-5; 13 positions match TRBD2. Germline trimming cut 1 base from V and 7 bases from J; bases unmatched to any gene: 1. The V gene's germline CDR1 is SGDLS and CDR2 YYNGEE. This CDR3 is 14 amino acids long. The CDR3 loop reads CASSVRTSGGTQYF. The DNA for the CDR3 is TGTGCCAGCAGCGTAAGGACTAGCGGGGGGACCCAGTACTTC.

This clonotype was detected a few times. This rearrangement joins TRBV9 to TRBJ2-1; tentatively, D is TRBD1 (6 bases). V dropped 0 bases and J dropped 3 bases, with 7 bases sitting between them. The CDR3 covers 14 residues. Germline V gene lookup returns CDR1 SGDLS and CDR2 YYNGEE. The CDR3 nucleotides read TGTGCCAGCAGCGTAGTGGACAGCTACAATGAGCAGTTCTTC. Its translation: CASSVVDSYNEQFF.

This chain links TRBV19 with TRBJ1-2; D not resolved. Trimming shortened V by 2 bases and J by 4 bases, and 23 bases separated the two germline ends. Germline CDR1 is LNHDA and CDR2 is SQIVND (reference sequence). The CDR3 length is 18 residues. The CDR3 DNA reads as TGTGCCAGTAGTATACCGTTTTTCGATTCGAGGCCAATCTATGGCTACACCTTC. Translated: CASSIPFFDSRPIYGYTF.

This chain links TRBV11-2 with TRBJ2-3; D gene ambiguous. The CDR3 spans 11 residues. Deletions cut 11 bases from V and 7 bases from J, with 13 bases between. CDR1 is SGHAT and CDR2 is FQNNGV in the germline V gene. The CDR3 sequence: CASLIGNTQYF. For the CDR3, the DNA is TGTGCCTCCCTAATAGGGAATACGCAGTATTTT.

J is TRBJ2-5 and V is TRBV9; no firm D call. This CDR3 has 14 residues. V lost 0 bases to trimming and J lost 5 bases, with 11 bases between them. Germline V gene data show CDR1 as SGDLS and CDR2 as YYNGEE. The DNA for the CDR3 is TGTGCCAGCAGCGTAGCAAGTGGATGGGAGACCCAGTACTTC. Translating gives CASSVASGWETQYF.